A selection of T cell receptor beta chains follows, all from one sample in a study of blood T cell repertoires in COVID-19. Assay used: immunoSEQ multiplex PCR; TCRdb lists only in-frame clones, some missing. This table has about 70,000 clones, 75% to 90% appearing once. Sequenced sample: peripheral blood. Every receptor here comes from a human donor in a cohort sampled during active COVID-19. CDR3s include the opening cysteine and the closing phenylalanine or tryptophan. A D gene is named only where the DNA matches it firmly. Size is stated for part of the rows, as once, few or many counts, or as a class when the clone is expanded.

len: 14; d_gene: NA; abundance: few; j_gene: TRBJ2-3; v_gene: TRBV6-4; CDR3aa: CASSRGPETDTQYF; CDR3nt: TGTGCCAGCAGTAGGGGCCCCGAAACAGATACGCAGTATTTT
len: 15; d_gene: TRBD2; abundance: NA; j_gene: TRBJ2-5; v_gene: TRBV5-1; CDR3aa: CASTQGGTSKETQYF; CDR3nt: TGCGCCAGCACCCAGGGGGGGACTAGCAAAGAGACCCAGTACTTC
len: 14; d_gene: NA; abundance: once; j_gene: TRBJ2-3; v_gene: TRBV11-2; CDR3aa: CASSLVGEADTQYF; CDR3nt: TGTGCCAGCAGCTTAGTGGGGGAGGCAGATACGCAGTATTTT
len: 14; d_gene: NA; abundance: NA; j_gene: TRBJ2-7; v_gene: TRBV5-1; CDR3aa: CASSLVQGSYEQYF; CDR3nt: TGCGCCAGCAGCTTGGTACAGGGTTCCTACGAGCAGTACTTC
len: 15; d_gene: NA; abundance: NA; j_gene: TRBJ2-3; v_gene: TRBV6-4; CDR3aa: CASSDSDSPADTQYF; CDR3nt: TGTGCCAGCAGTGACTCTGACTCACCGGCAGATACGCAGTATTTT
len: 13; d_gene: NA; abundance: NA; j_gene: TRBJ1-1; v_gene: TRBV3-1/TRBV3-2; CDR3aa: CASSQDRTSEAFF; CDR3nt: TGTGCCAGCAGCCAAGATAGGACATCTGAAGCTTTCTTT
len: 14; d_gene: TRBD1; abundance: NA; j_gene: TRBJ2-1; v_gene: TRBV29-1; CDR3aa: CSVRTGGGYNEQFF; CDR3nt: TGCAGCGTCCGGACAGGGGGCGGCTACAATGAGCAGTTCTTC
len: 16; d_gene: NA; abundance: NA; j_gene: TRBJ2-3; v_gene: TRBV11-2; CDR3aa: CASSLGGVVEADTQYF; CDR3nt: TGTGCCAGCAGCTTAGGCGGAGTGGTGGAAGCAGATACGCAGTATTTT
len: 18; d_gene: TRBD1; abundance: NA; j_gene: TRBJ1-1; v_gene: TRBV3-1/TRBV3-2; CDR3aa: CASSHSPGQRIMNTEAFF; CDR3nt: TGTGCCAGCAGCCACAGCCCGGGACAGCGGATTATGAACACTGAAGCTTTCTTT
len: 13; d_gene: NA; abundance: NA; j_gene: TRBJ2-5; v_gene: TRBV30; CDR3aa: CAWSVRGVETQYF; CDR3nt: TGTGCCTGGAGTGTACGGGGAGTAGAGACCCAGTACTTC
len: 18; d_gene: NA; abundance: few; j_gene: TRBJ1-6; v_gene: TRBV19; CDR3aa: CASSKRPYSSSYNSPLHF; CDR3nt: TGTGCCAGTAGCAAGAGACCGTACTCTAGCTCCTATAATTCACCCCTCCACTTT
len: 15; d_gene: TRBD1; abundance: NA; j_gene: TRBJ2-2; v_gene: TRBV7-8; CDR3aa: CASSHRQGAWGELFF; CDR3nt: TGTGCCAGCAGTCATCGACAGGGGGCGTGGGGGGAGCTGTTTTTT
len: 17; d_gene: TRBD2; abundance: NA; j_gene: TRBJ2-5; v_gene: TRBV7-2; CDR3aa: CASSLARLAGTQETQYF; CDR3nt: TGTGCCAGCAGCTTAGCCCGACTAGCGGGGACCCAAGAGACCCAGTACTTC
len: 12; d_gene: NA; abundance: NA; j_gene: TRBJ2-5; v_gene: TRBV2; CDR3aa: CASMRRKETQYF; CDR3nt: TGTGCCAGCATGAGGCGGAAGGAGACCCAGTACTTC
len: 15; d_gene: NA; abundance: NA; j_gene: TRBJ2-4; v_gene: TRBV14; CDR3aa: CASSQALDGENIQYF; CDR3nt: TGTGCCAGCAGCCAAGCACTTGACGGGGAAAACATTCAGTACTTC
len: 18; d_gene: NA; abundance: NA; j_gene: TRBJ2-2; v_gene: TRBV21-1; CDR3aa: CASSTSASGGMSSGELFF; CDR3nt: TGTGCCAGCAGCACATCGGCTAGCGGGGGGATGAGTTCTGGGGAGCTGTTTTTT
len: 14; d_gene: TRBD1; abundance: NA; j_gene: TRBJ2-7; v_gene: TRBV7-2; CDR3aa: CASSFGQGTYEQYF; CDR3nt: TGTGCCAGCAGCTTCGGACAGGGAACCTACGAGCAGTACTTC
len: 14; d_gene: NA; abundance: NA; j_gene: TRBJ2-7; v_gene: TRBV6-2/TRBV6-3; CDR3aa: CASSYSGGSYEQYF; CDR3nt: TGTGCCAGCAGTTACTCGGGGGGATCCTACGAGCAGTACTTC
len: 12; d_gene: NA; abundance: few; j_gene: TRBJ2-2; v_gene: TRBV10-1; CDR3aa: CASRRQAGELFF; CDR3nt: TGCGCCAGCAGGAGACAAGCCGGGGAGCTGTTTTTT
len: 13; d_gene: TRBD1; abundance: NA; j_gene: TRBJ1-1; v_gene: TRBV28; CDR3aa: CASSLTGGPEAFF; CDR3nt: TGTGCCAGCAGTTTAACAGGGGGACCTGAAGCTTTCTTT
len: 14; d_gene: TRBD1; abundance: NA; j_gene: TRBJ1-1; v_gene: TRBV7-9; CDR3aa: CASSPRTGYTEAFF; CDR3nt: TGTGCCAGCAGCCCCCGGACAGGATACACTGAAGCTTTCTTT
len: 15; d_gene: TRBD2; abundance: NA; j_gene: TRBJ2-2; v_gene: TRBV5-1; CDR3aa: CASRTSGSYTGELFF; CDR3nt: TGCGCCAGCAGAACTAGCGGATCATACACCGGGGAGCTGTTTTTT
len: 17; d_gene: NA; abundance: NA; j_gene: TRBJ1-6; v_gene: TRBV11-2; CDR3aa: CASSYGHTGPYNSPLHF; CDR3nt: TGTGCCAGCAGCTACGGACACACTGGGCCCTATAATTCACCCCTCCACTTT
len: 16; d_gene: TRBD1; abundance: NA; j_gene: TRBJ1-6; v_gene: TRBV11-2; CDR3aa: CASSYPYRGRGSPLHF; CDR3nt: TGTGCCAGCAGCTACCCATACAGGGGCCGGGGTTCACCCCTCCACTTT
len: 15; d_gene: TRBD2; abundance: NA; j_gene: TRBJ2-4; v_gene: TRBV28; CDR3aa: CASSEGGGLKNIQYF; CDR3nt: TGTGCCAGTTCTGAGGGCGGGGGGCTCAAAAACATTCAGTACTTC
len: 15; d_gene: TRBD2; abundance: once; j_gene: TRBJ2-1; v_gene: TRBV10-3; CDR3aa: CAISELAGGLYEQFF; CDR3nt: TGTGCCATCAGTGAACTAGCGGGGGGGCTTTATGAGCAGTTCTTC
len: 13; d_gene: NA; abundance: NA; j_gene: TRBJ2-1; v_gene: TRBV7-2; CDR3aa: CASSLAVSNEQFF; CDR3nt: TGTGCCAGCAGCTTAGCGGTCAGCAATGAGCAGTTCTTC
len: 14; d_gene: NA; abundance: NA; j_gene: TRBJ1-6; v_gene: TRBV5-1; CDR3aa: CASSFGDSTSPLHF; CDR3nt: TGCGCCAGCAGCTTCGGCGACAGTACATCACCCCTCCACTTT
len: 15; d_gene: NA; abundance: NA; j_gene: TRBJ2-5; v_gene: TRBV6-1; CDR3aa: CASSELQGHQETQYF; CDR3nt: TGTGCCAGCAGTGAACTCCAGGGCCACCAAGAGACCCAGTACTTC
len: 15; d_gene: NA; abundance: NA; j_gene: TRBJ1-1; v_gene: TRBV21-1; CDR3aa: CASSFDGTVNTEAFF; CDR3nt: TGTGCCAGCAGCTTTGACGGGACAGTAAACACTGAAGCTTTCTTT
len: 17; d_gene: TRBD1; abundance: NA; j_gene: TRBJ1-2; v_gene: TRBV27; CDR3aa: CASSPPLGPGGHYGYTF; CDR3nt: TGTGCCAGCAGTCCCCCCCTCGGGCCAGGGGGCCACTATGGCTACACCTTC
len: 13; d_gene: TRBD1; abundance: NA; j_gene: TRBJ1-6; v_gene: TRBV30; CDR3aa: CAWEGQTNSPLHF; CDR3nt: TGTGCCTGGGAGGGACAGACCAATTCACCCCTCCACTTT
len: 13; d_gene: TRBD2; abundance: NA; j_gene: TRBJ2-5; v_gene: TRBV28; CDR3aa: CASYSGGPKTQYF; CDR3nt: TGTGCCTCTTATAGCGGGGGGCCGAAGACCCAGTACTTC
len: 15; d_gene: NA; abundance: once; j_gene: TRBJ1-4; v_gene: TRBV7-9; CDR3aa: CASSTRGGGLEKLFF; CDR3nt: TGTGCCAGCAGCACACGGGGGGGCGGACTCGAAAAACTGTTTTTT
len: 14; d_gene: NA; abundance: NA; j_gene: TRBJ1-2; v_gene: TRBV6-6; CDR3aa: CASSSDRIRDGYTF; CDR3nt: TGTGCCAGCAGTTCTGACAGGATCCGGGATGGCTACACCTTC
len: 14; d_gene: NA; abundance: NA; j_gene: TRBJ1-6; v_gene: TRBV5-1; CDR3aa: CASSSSGQISPLHF; CDR3nt: TGCGCCAGCAGCTCCTCGGGACAAATCTCACCCCTCCACTTT
len: 12; d_gene: NA; abundance: NA; j_gene: TRBJ1-2; v_gene: TRBV5-1; CDR3aa: CASKTGNYGYTF; CDR3nt: TGCGCCAGCAAAACAGGAAACTATGGCTACACCTTC
len: 13; d_gene: TRBD1; abundance: NA; j_gene: TRBJ1-1; v_gene: TRBV2; CDR3aa: CASKRQGDSEAFF; CDR3nt: TGTGCCAGCAAAAGACAGGGAGATTCGGAAGCTTTCTTT
len: 14; d_gene: NA; abundance: NA; j_gene: TRBJ1-1; v_gene: TRBV5-8; CDR3aa: CASSVTGIRTEAFF; CDR3nt: TGTGCCAGCAGCGTAACAGGGATCAGAACTGAAGCTTTCTTT
len: 19; d_gene: TRBD2; abundance: NA; j_gene: TRBJ2-3; v_gene: TRBV2; CDR3aa: CASSGTSGGAPPSTDTQYF; CDR3nt: TGTGCCAGCAGTGGGACTAGCGGGGGGGCCCCTCCTAGCACAGATACGCAGTATTTT
len: 17; d_gene: NA; abundance: once; j_gene: TRBJ2-1; v_gene: TRBV5-6; CDR3aa: CASSLETASSSYNEQFF; CDR3nt: TGTGCCAGCAGCTTGGAAACAGCCTCGAGCTCCTACAATGAGCAGTTCTTC
len: 13; d_gene: NA; abundance: NA; j_gene: TRBJ2-3; v_gene: TRBV6-5; CDR3aa: CASNGQSTDTQYF; CDR3nt: TGTGCCAGCAATGGACAGAGCACAGATACGCAGTATTTT
len: 15; d_gene: NA; abundance: NA; j_gene: TRBJ2-3; v_gene: TRBV19; CDR3aa: CASSIDLGSTDTQYF; CDR3nt: TGTGCCAGTAGTATAGATCTGGGCAGCACAGATACGCAGTATTTT
len: 16; d_gene: NA; abundance: NA; j_gene: TRBJ1-1; v_gene: TRBV2; CDR3aa: CASSEALLAGNTEAFF; CDR3nt: TGTGCCAGCAGTGAAGCGCTTCTCGCAGGCAACACTGAAGCTTTCTTT
len: 18; d_gene: NA; abundance: NA; j_gene: TRBJ2-2; v_gene: TRBV21-1; CDR3aa: CASSGRLAGGPNTGELFF; CDR3nt: TGTGCCAGCAGCGGCCGACTAGCGGGGGGGCCAAACACCGGGGAGCTGTTTTTT
len: 12; d_gene: NA; abundance: NA; j_gene: TRBJ2-5; v_gene: TRBV11-2; CDR3aa: CASSLDWQTQYF; CDR3nt: TGTGCCAGCAGCTTAGATTGGCAGACCCAGTACTTC
len: 17; d_gene: NA; abundance: NA; j_gene: TRBJ2-3; v_gene: TRBV7-5; CDR3aa: CVRSPGWRGPSTDTQYF; CDR3nt: TGTGTCAGAAGCCCCGGGTGGCGGGGGCCTAGCACAGATACGCAGTATTTT
len: 14; d_gene: TRBD1; abundance: NA; j_gene: TRBJ2-7; v_gene: TRBV4-2; CDR3aa: CASSPRTGGYEQYF; CDR3nt: TGTGCCAGCAGCCCCCGGACAGGGGGCTACGAGCAGTACTTC
len: 14; d_gene: NA; abundance: NA; j_gene: TRBJ2-3; v_gene: TRBV30; CDR3aa: CAWRVGGSTDTQYF; CDR3nt: TGTGCCTGGAGGGTTGGAGGGTCCACAGATACGCAGTATTTT
len: 15; d_gene: TRBD2; abundance: NA; j_gene: TRBJ2-7; v_gene: TRBV5-6; CDR3aa: CASSGGTSGGGEQYF; CDR3nt: TGTGCCAGCAGCGGCGGGACTAGCGGGGGGGGCGAGCAGTACTTC
len: 16; d_gene: TRBD2; abundance: NA; j_gene: TRBJ2-1; v_gene: TRBV18; CDR3aa: CASSLLGGDLYNEQFF; CDR3nt: TGTGCCAGCTCACTCCTGGGGGGGGACCTATACAATGAGCAGTTCTTC
len: 15; d_gene: NA; abundance: NA; j_gene: TRBJ1-5; v_gene: TRBV6-5; CDR3aa: CASSYSGGTNQPQHF; CDR3nt: TGTGCCAGCAGTTACTCGGGAGGAACCAATCAGCCCCAGCATTTT
len: 17; d_gene: TRBD2; abundance: NA; j_gene: TRBJ2-3; v_gene: TRBV7-9; CDR3aa: CASSDSGGPWSTDTQYF; CDR3nt: TGTGCCAGCAGCGACAGCGGGGGGCCGTGGAGCACAGATACGCAGTATTTT
len: 17; d_gene: TRBD1; abundance: NA; j_gene: TRBJ2-2; v_gene: TRBV28; CDR3aa: CASSLRYPGQGTGELFF; CDR3nt: TGTGCCAGCAGCCTTCGATACCCGGGACAGGGGACCGGGGAGCTGTTTTTT
len: 15; d_gene: TRBD1; abundance: NA; j_gene: TRBJ1-1; v_gene: TRBV5-4; CDR3aa: CASSGATGGRSEAFF; CDR3nt: TGTGCCAGCAGCGGAGCGACAGGGGGCAGATCTGAAGCTTTCTTT
len: 14; d_gene: TRBD2; abundance: once; j_gene: TRBJ2-3; v_gene: TRBV30; CDR3aa: CAWSASGGTDTQYF; CDR3nt: TGTGCCTGGAGTGCCAGCGGGGGCACAGATACGCAGTATTTT
len: 15; d_gene: NA; abundance: NA; j_gene: TRBJ2-2; v_gene: TRBV30; CDR3aa: CAWSVSRGPTGELFF; CDR3nt: TGTGCCTGGAGTGTATCCAGAGGGCCGACCGGGGAGCTGTTTTTT